The sample holds many counts of the clone carrying this TCR beta chain. Its specificity is unknown. The data originate from a study of CD8 T cells in ankylosing spondylitis. Study findings and constraints: What appeared characteristic of ankylosing spondylitis blood was a TCR beta motif of several highly homologous variants. Clones that were linked to disease were CD8+ and were relatively rare in peripheral blood.

5'-RACE, quantitative and with molecular barcodes, yielded the TCR beta libraries. Each CDR3 protein gets one entry after TCRdb re-called the 5' RACE reads with MiXCR. The data show 200,000 or so distinct CDR3 sequences, about 20% seen once. The germline CDR1 and CDR2 sequences are LGHNT and FRNRAP. V lost 1 base, J lost 1 base, and 4 bases stayed unmatched. The CDR3 is 18 amino acids. Sequenced material: blood, either unsorted or a sorted T cell fraction (not recorded which). The genes are TRBV12-5 and TRBJ2-1, with 13 bases identical to TRBD2. This TCR derives from a male donor aged 10-30 years with ankylosing spondylitis or in good health (not recorded which). CDR3 protein: CASGLGTSGSRSYNEQFF. CDR3 in DNA: TGTGCTAGTGGTTTGGGGACTAGCGGGAGTAGGTCCTACAATGAGCAGTTCTTC. The full variable domain, completed using reference TRBV12-5 and TRBJ2-1, is DARVTQTPRHKVTEMGQEVTMRCQPILGHNTVFWYRQTMMQGLELLAYFRNRAPLDDSGMPKDRFSAEMPDATLATLKIQPSEPRDSAVYFCASGLGTSGSRSYNEQFFGPGTRLTVL.